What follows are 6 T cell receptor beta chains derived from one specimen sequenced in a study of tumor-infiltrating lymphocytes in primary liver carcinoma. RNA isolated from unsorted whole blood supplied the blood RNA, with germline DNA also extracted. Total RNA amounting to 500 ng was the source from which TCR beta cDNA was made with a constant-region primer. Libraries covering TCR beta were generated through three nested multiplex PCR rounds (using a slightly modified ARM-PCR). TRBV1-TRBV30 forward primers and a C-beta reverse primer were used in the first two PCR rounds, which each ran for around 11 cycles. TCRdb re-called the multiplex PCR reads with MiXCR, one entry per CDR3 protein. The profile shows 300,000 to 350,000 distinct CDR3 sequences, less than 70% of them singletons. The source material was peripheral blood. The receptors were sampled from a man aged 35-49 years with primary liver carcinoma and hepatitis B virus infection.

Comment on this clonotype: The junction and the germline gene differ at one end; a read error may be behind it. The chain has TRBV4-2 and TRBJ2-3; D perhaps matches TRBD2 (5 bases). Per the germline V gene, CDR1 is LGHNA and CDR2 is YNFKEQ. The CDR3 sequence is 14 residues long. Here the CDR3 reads CVSRRSDSTDTQCF. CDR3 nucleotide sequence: TGTGTCAGCAGGCGTAGCGATAGCACAGATACGCAGTGTTTT.

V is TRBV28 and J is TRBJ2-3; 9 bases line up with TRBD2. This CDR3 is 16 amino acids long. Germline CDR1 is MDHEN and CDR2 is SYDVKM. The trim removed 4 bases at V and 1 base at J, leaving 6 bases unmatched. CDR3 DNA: TGTGCCAGCAGTTCACAGGGCGGGAGGGGCACAGATACGCAGTATTTT. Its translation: CASSSQGGRGTDTQYF.

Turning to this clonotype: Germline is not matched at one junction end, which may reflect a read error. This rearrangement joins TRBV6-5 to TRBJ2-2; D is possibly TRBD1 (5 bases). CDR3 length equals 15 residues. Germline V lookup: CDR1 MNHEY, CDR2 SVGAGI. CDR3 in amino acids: CDSRRAGLGTGELFF. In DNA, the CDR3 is TGTGACAGCAGGCGCGCAGGGTTGGGCACCGGGGAGCTGTTTTTT.

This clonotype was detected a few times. CDR3 residues: CASSRLSGSTNEQFF. The DNA for the CDR3 is TGTGCCAGCAGTCGCCTTAGCGGGAGTACAAATGAGCAGTTCTTC. The chain links TRBV6-6 to TRBJ2-1, with 9 bases fitting TRBD2. The CDR3 totals 15 residues. Per germline, CDR1 MNHNY and CDR2 SVGAGI (reference sequence). V lost 5 bases to trimming and J lost 7 bases; unmatched junction nucleotides: 9.

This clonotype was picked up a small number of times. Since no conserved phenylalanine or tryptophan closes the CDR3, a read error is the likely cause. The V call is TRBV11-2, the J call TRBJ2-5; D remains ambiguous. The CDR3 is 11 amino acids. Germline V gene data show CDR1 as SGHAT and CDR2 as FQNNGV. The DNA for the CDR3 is TGTGCCAGCAGCTTCCAAGAGACTCAGTACTTA. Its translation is CASSFQETQYL.

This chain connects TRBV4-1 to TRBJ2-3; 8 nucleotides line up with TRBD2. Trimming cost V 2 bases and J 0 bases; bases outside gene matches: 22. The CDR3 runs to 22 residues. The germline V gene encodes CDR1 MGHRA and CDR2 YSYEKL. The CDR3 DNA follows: TGCGCCAGCAGCCAACCCCCACTGACTAGCGTGAGGCGTAAGGTCAGCACAGATACGCAGTATTTT. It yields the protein CASSQPPLTSVRRKVSTDTQYF.